This T cell receptor (beta chain) was observed in a study of cytomegalovirus exposure and HLA in healthy donors (dated by TCRdb to 2017 to 2019). At the level of the whole study: An earlier analysis of 587 of the donors reported 276 Gb of sequence data and approximately 120 million unique TCR beta sequences obtained from around 170 million T cells. About 280 gigabases of sequencing data and 70 million to 95 million unique TCR sequences made up an early release that covered around 640 HLA-typed donors. Among the approximately 400 genotyped donors, around 79% belonged to the genetic ancestry cluster associated with self-reported Caucasian donors. The aim of the study was to test whether cataloging public T cell receptors could identify signatures of past pathogen exposure. The T cell repertoires of some 670 subjects were profiled by immunosequencing and related to cytomegalovirus serostatus. A separate validation cohort of roughly 130 different subjects was used in addition to the roughly 700-subject first cohort. To predict cytomegalovirus infection status, the study combined high-throughput TCR immunosequencing, statistical association of individual TCRs with disease status, and machine learning. A later analysis re-analyzed previously published TCR beta repertoires from 600 to 850 donors and added high-resolution HLA genotyping to study TCR occurrence patterns. Rather than drawing on any new phenotypic data, the later analysis identified candidate immune exposures from TCR beta sequences and the way those sequences occurred across donors. To decide whether each TCR beta V gene segment behaved as functional or pseudogenic, an earlier analysis of some 540 of the donors relied on high-throughput TCR beta sequencing. Donor age, sex, ethnicity and CMV serostatus were compiled alongside the repertoire data. A later genetic analysis used genome-wide SNP genotypes for about 55% of the 666 donors, treating that subset as a discovery cohort. All discovery cohort repertoires had been generated using a single sequencing platform. Both class I and class II loci were covered by HLA typing, at four-digit resolution. Typing coverage varied by locus: about 620-640 donors for A, B, C, DRB1 and DQB1; approximately 500 for DQA1; about 590 for DPA1; 450 to 480 for DPB1. About 5 DR-DQ haplotypes were handled as single units for association and clustering, since linkage in the cohort was strong. Among 300 to 500 genotyped donors of the cohort, an average of approximately 240,000 unique TCR beta nucleotide sequences was sequenced per donor, of which 15% to 20% were non-productive.

The method behind the library was the immunoSEQ multiplex PCR assay. A mixture of 60 forward primers for TCR Vbeta segments and 13 reverse primers for TCR Jbeta segments was used in the multiplex PCR. The CDR3 region of rearranged TCR beta genes was amplified from genomic DNA by a multiplex PCR assay. The amplified TCR beta libraries were sequenced on the Illumina HiSeq System as 87-base-pair reads. The paper's processing steps were these. In a later analysis, 77 million or so unique TCR beta chains were counted across the 500 to 850 repertoires, and around 11 million of these chains were shared by at least two donors. A nearest-neighbor algorithm error-corrected the raw reads and collapsed the reads into unique sequences, merging closely related sequences to remove PCR and sequencing errors. Alignment of CDR3 sequences to IMGT reference sequences was used to assign V, D and J gene segments. For a sequence to be retained, a match of at least six nucleotides was required to both a V gene segment and a J gene segment. A rearrangement was called productive if the CDR3 had no stop codons and remained in frame with V and J, and every other rearrangement was called non-productive. Following IMGT convention, CDR3 was defined as the stretch from the second conserved V-encoded cysteine up to the conserved J-encoded phenylalanine. The earlier analysis of some 580 of the donors excluded any sequence lacking an unambiguous match to a single V gene segment. An earlier analysis of several hundred of the donors called V segments functional above 56.7% productive rearrangements and segregating when the between-donor standard deviation exceeded 5%. A statistical classification framework was built for diagnosing cytomegalovirus status from the catalog of TCR beta chain sequences. V and J gene assignment, in a later analysis, came from comparing TCR nucleotide sequences with IMGT/GENE-DB human TR gene sequences. A later analysis assigned CDR3 sequences and most-parsimonious VDJ recombination scenarios with the TCRdist pipeline. A later analysis defined each TCR beta chain by its CDR3 amino acid sequence plus V-gene family, and excluded reads lacking a unique V-gene family. In a later analysis, 450 to 600 highly shared, low-generation-probability nucleotide sequences were removed to address suspected cross-contamination and a sequencing artifact. For each public chain, a later analysis derived a clonal expansion index from normalized ranks of inferred template counts within each repertoire. Generation probabilities in a later analysis came from a VDJ recombination model fitted to out-of-frame rearrangements, and those results were checked against IGoR. Hypergeometric tests were used in a later analysis to score TCR-TCR, TCR-HLA and TCR-CMV co-occurrence, with a repertoire-size bias correction applied to the TCR pairs. False discovery rates were estimated in a later analysis by permuting HLA or CMV assignments 20 times. In a later analysis, co-occurring TCRs were grouped using DBSCAN, and TCRdist sequence similarity was added for clustering within HLA-allele-positive subsets. Repertoires with fewer than 30,000 or more than 120,000 public chains, plus five repertoires with anomalous nucleotide sharing, were excluded from co-occurrence clustering. Drawn from immuneACCESS, this table holds only the in-frame rearrangements with V and J called that TCRdb kept. Clones are partly lost; checked studies trace under half to an unresolved V gene and leave the rest unexplained. The V and J calls and clone size are taken from that table; D and trimming were inferred from the DNA. Within this sample are approximately 170,000 clones, with 79% of them counted one time only. The top ten constitute 1.5% to 2% of the sample.

Trimmed from V: 4 bases; trimmed from J: 2 bases; junction bases lacking a gene match: 1. According to the germline V gene, CDR1 reads SGHRS and CDR2 reads YFSETQ. The CDR3 contains 13 residues, cysteine and phenylalanine counted. The CDR3 DNA has 39 bases and is translated from base 1. The cohort consisted of 600 to 700 healthy bone marrow donors. All cohort members were sampled while nominally healthy, although unrecorded immune exposures were likely present. The donor was CMV seronegative and was included in the group of about 350 seronegative cohort members. Each donor provided a peripheral blood sample, and peripheral blood mononuclear cells were used for TCR beta sequencing. Genomic DNA extraction from the blood cell samples was performed with the Qiagen DNeasy Blood Extraction Kit. General findings and caveats noted by the study authors: A few of the identified cytomegalovirus-associated TCR beta chains were confirmed in vitro to be specific for cytomegalovirus antigens. At a false discovery rate of 0.05, a later analysis linked 15,000 to 20,000 TCR beta sequences to specific HLA alleles. While some public TCRs were present in many individuals, most TCR sequences turned up only very rarely across donors. In a later analysis, most CMV-associated TCR beta chains were found to appear HLA-restricted, with HLA associations seemingly driven largely by CMV exposure. This cohort had only TCR beta chains sequenced, and the lack of alpha or paired-chain data limited which features could be detected. In an earlier analysis of approximately 600 of the donors, most TCR beta V segments were observed in productive rearrangements about 87% or about 30% of the time, broadly matching IMGT annotations. A later genetic analysis associated a missense DCLRE1C variant with V-gene and J-gene trimming of TCR beta chains, and an independent cohort replicated the association. It was suggested by the authors that the approach could potentially be generalized to other disease states and immunological phenotypes. The classifier was reported to diagnose cytomegalovirus status with high specificity and sensitivity in both the original cohort and the validation cohort. Linkage disequilibrium might explain the correlated functional status among segregating V segments, but an unknown experimental factor could not be excluded. Compared with the 666-donor mean, donors in an Asian-associated ancestry cluster had fewer N-insertions in productive TCRs, according to a later genetic analysis. Immune exposure information for the cohort was limited to CMV serostatus. HLA typing was unavailable for some donors at each locus, so association tests used only the typed subset. In the study, some 160 TCR beta chains were listed as associated with cytomegalovirus. Assigning TCR associations to individual alleles was difficult when HLA alleles, especially DR and DQ, strongly co-occurred. A further reported finding was that TCR beta sequences accurately predicted the HLA-A and HLA-B alleles for most subjects in the first cohort. Because counts were too low, approximately 15 rarely observed V segments, including chromosome 9 orphons, were excluded from the earlier analysis of around 640 of the donors. Because the 87-base-pair reads could not distinguish some IMGT-functional V segments, including TRBV6-2 and TRBV6-3, those segments were excluded. The sequencing pipeline was judged likely to have produced a cluster of highly shared sequence variants as a technical artifact. Presence/absence analyses assumed roughly uniform sequencing depth across donors, an assumption that may not hold. A later analysis found that HLA-associated TCR beta chains were more clonally expanded and had lower generation probabilities than equally common non-associated chains. A later analysis found that TCR association rates varied across HLA loci, with DRB1 alleles showing the most associated TCRs and HLA-C alleles the fewest. According to a later analysis, parvovirus B19, influenza, CMV and Epstein-Barr virus appeared linked to several top co-occurrence clusters.

With regard to this clone: There is no known antigen for this receptor. Base-call qualities are not available, and no considerably larger clone is one nucleotide away.

Recombination joined TRBV5-1 with TRBJ2-7; 9 of the junction bases match TRBD1. The clonotype was recovered from a woman in her late teens or twenties in good health and CMV-seronegative. Input material: PBMCs. For the CDR3, the sequence is CASSGDRAYEQYF. The nucleotide sequence reads as follows: TGCGCCAGCAGCGGGGACAGGGCCTACGAGCAGTACTTC.